The 25 T cell receptor beta chains below come from one sample, sequenced in a study of regulatory T cells in long-lasting Graves disease. Researchers made TCR beta libraries by using iRepertoire HTBI primers and running Arm-PCR on CDR3 regions. From the multiplex PCR reads, TCRdb called clonotypes with MiXCR, one entry per CDR3 protein. The sample includes 530,000 or so distinct CDR3 sequences, 13% of them seen just once. Time point here: newly diagnosed GD, antithyroid drugs for less than 3 months. Extracted RNA from PBMCs served as the source of the TCR library. These data also formed part of another study, on T cells in Graves' hyperthyroidism and ophthalmopathy.

The sample in question was peripheral blood mononuclear cells (PBMCs), obtained at new diagnosis, from a patient treated with antithyroid drugs. Receptor source: a man younger than 45 with Graves disease.

This clonotype occurred a few times. V is TRBV20-1 and J is TRBJ2-1; D unresolved. Looked up from germline, CDR1 is DFQATT and CDR2 is SNEGSKA (reference sequence). The CDR3 contains 12 residues. Deletions cut 4 bases from V and 6 bases from J, with 10 bases between. The CDR3 bases are TGCAGTGCTATAACGTTCCCCAATGAGCAGTTCTTC. Residues: CSAITFPNEQFF.

This clonotype has a count of ten or more. V usage is TRBV12-3 or TRBV12-4 and J usage is TRBJ1-2; D might be TRBD1 (6 bases). With 5 bases removed from V and 4 bases from J, the gap between germline ends came to 26 bases. This CDR3 comprises 18 residues. The CDR3 coding sequence is TGTGCCAGCAGTAAAAACCTTGGGGGCAGGGAAGGGGGCTATGGCTACACCTTC. This gives the protein CASSKNLGGREGGYGYTF.

The rearrangement uses TRBV5-6 and TRBJ2-7; no firm D call. Germline-derived CDR1 and CDR2 are SGHDT and YYEEEE. The CDR3 loop spans 12 amino acids. Trimming took 4 bases from V and 4 from J, leaving 9 bases between them. The CDR3: CASSTYSYEQYF. The CDR3 nucleotides are TGTGCCAGCAGCACCTACTCTTACGAGCAGTACTTC.

With respect to this clonotype: Being one base from a much bigger clone, this may be a read error. The chain joins TRBV5-1 to TRBJ1-4, with 7 bases matching TRBD1. Germline assignment: CDR1 SGHRS and CDR2 YFSETQ. Losses at the gene ends were 5 bases for V and 6 bases for J; bases not matched to a gene: 10. The CDR3 has 15 residues. Here the CDR3 reads CASSQADRVDEKLFF. The CDR3 DNA follows: TGCGCCAGCAGTCAAGCCGACAGGGTGGATGAAAAACTGTTTTTT.

Ten or more counts support this clonotype. The chain carries TRBV7-9 and TRBJ2-7; either TRBD1 or TRBD2 may fit D (5 bases each). Germline V gene sequence: CDR1 SEHNR, CDR2 FQNEAQ (reference sequence). V gave up 6 bases and J gave up 2 bases, with 11 bases separating them. This CDR3 region has 13 residues. The CDR3 loop is CASSWDGAYEQYF. CDR3 coding DNA: TGTGCCAGCAGTTGGGACGGTGCCTACGAGCAGTACTTC.

This clonotype has only a few counts. The rearrangement uses TRBV25-1 and TRBJ2-7; 7 bases align to TRBD2. V dropped 1 base and J dropped 3; count of bases not matched to a gene: 9. The CDR3 has 16 amino acids. CDR1 and CDR2 from the germline V gene are MGHDK and SYGVNS. CDR3 protein: CASSELGGFGVYEQYF. In nucleotides, the CDR3 is TGTGCCAGCAGTGAATTGGGGGGGTTTGGGGTCTACGAGCAGTACTTC.

This clonotype was recorded a few times. The chain is built from TRBV13 and TRBJ1-2; TRBD1 matches 7 bases. CDR3 size: 16 residues. The germline CDR1 and CDR2 sequences are PRHDT and FYEKMQ (reference sequence). V gave up 0 bases and J gave up 8 bases; unmatched junction bases: 12. The CDR3 DNA reads as TGTGCCAGCAGCTTAGGACCGGGACGGCAGGGGGTAGGCTACACCTTC. Translated, it gives CASSLGPGRQGVGYTF.

For the CDR3, the DNA is TGTGCCAGCAGCTGGACATTAACGGGGGAGCTGTTTTTT. Protein product: CASSWTLTGELFF. The chain joins TRBV5-6 to TRBJ2-2; possible D gene TRBD1, 5 bases. The V end lost 3 bases, the J end lost 8 bases, and 11 bases lay between the germline ends. CDR1 and CDR2 from the germline V gene are SGHDT and YYEEEE. This CDR3 has 13 amino acids. Variable domain in full (rest from reference TRBV5-6 and TRBJ2-2): DAGVTQSPTHLIKTRGQQVTLRCSPKSGHDTVSWYQQALGQGPQFIFQYYEEEERQRGNFPDRFSGHQFPNYSSELNVNALLLGDSALYLCASSWTLTGELFFGEGSRLTVL.

The CDR3 loop reads CASSSTSGSYSSYNEQFF. In DNA form, the CDR3 reads TGTGCCAGTAGTTCGACTAGCGGGAGCTACAGCTCCTACAATGAGCAGTTCTTC. V and J are TRBV19 and TRBJ2-1; TRBD2 aligns across 12 bases. The CDR3 sequence is 18 residues long. The germline V gene encodes CDR1 LNHDA and CDR2 SQIVND (reference sequence). Germline trimming cut 5 bases from V and 0 bases from J; bases unmatched to any gene: 8.

This clonotype was seen many times. The CDR3 DNA reads TGCAGCGTTGCCGGGACAGGGAATGGTTGGACTGAAGCTTTCTTT. This translates into CSVAGTGNGWTEAFF. V and J are TRBV29-1 and TRBJ1-1; 9 positions match TRBD1. V lost 4 bases, J lost 5 bases, and 11 bases stayed unmatched. From germline, CDR1 is SQVTM and CDR2 ANQGSEA. This CDR3 is 15 amino acids long.

This clonotype was seen many times. The V and J genes are TRBV12-3 or TRBV12-4 and TRBJ2-1; the D call may be TRBD1 or TRBD2 (5 bases each). The CDR3 loop spans 16 amino acids. Trimming cost V 8 bases and J 0 bases, with 17 bases left between them. The CDR3 DNA sequence: TGTGCCAGCTACGGGACCATCCCCTACTCCTACAATGAGCAGTTCTTC. Translating gives CASYGTIPYSYNEQFF.

This clonotype occurred many times. The chain carries TRBV29-1 and TRBJ2-1; tentatively, D is TRBD2 (5 bases). The germline V gene has CDR1 SQVTM and CDR2 ANQGSEA. The CDR3 is 12 residues long. V lost 2 bases and J lost 7, with 9 bases in between. The CDR3 DNA follows: TGCAGCGTTGAAAGGTCGGGGAATGAGCAGTTCTTC. This codes for CSVERSGNEQFF.

CDR3 sequence: CASSYLKDRASYEQYF. CDR3 DNA: TGTGCCAGCAGCTACCTTAAAGACAGGGCGTCCTACGAGCAGTACTTC. This rearrangement joins TRBV13 to TRBJ2-7, with 7 bases that match TRBD1. Germline assignment: CDR1 PRHDT and CDR2 FYEKMQ (reference sequence). This CDR3 contains 16 residues. V shed 4 bases, J shed 1 base, and the junction held 10 bases outside the gene matches.

The rearrangement joins TRBV11-2 to TRBJ1-2, with TRBD1 identical over 9 bases. The CDR3 is 17 amino acids. The germline V gene has CDR1 SGHAT and CDR2 FQNNGV. The J segment lost 3 bases and the V segment lost 5 bases, leaving 13 bases of the junction unmatched. CDR3 sequence reads: CASSPNFDRGGDYGYTF. The CDR3 region has the DNA TGTGCCAGCAGCCCAAATTTTGACAGGGGGGGAGACTATGGCTACACCTTC.

The V and J genes are TRBV12-3 or TRBV12-4 and TRBJ2-5, with D possibly TRBD2 on 7 matching bases. The CDR3 contains 13 residues. Trimming took off 5 bases at V and 7 bases at J, with 14 bases between the two ends. The CDR3 coding sequence is TGTGCCAGCAGTGTGACTAGGGGGGGGACCCAGTACTTC. It yields the protein CASSVTRGGTQYF.

This clonotype came up many times. This chain connects TRBV4-1 to TRBJ1-6, with D possibly matching TRBD1 (5 bases). CDR3 size: 14 residues. The V end was cut by 0 bases, the J end by 10 bases, with 10 bases between. Germline V gene lookup returns CDR1 MGHRA and CDR2 YSYEKL. CDR3 region: CASSQEAGRSPLHF. DNA of the CDR3: TGCGCCAGCAGCCAAGAGGCAGGGCGATCACCCCTCCACTTT.

The chain uses TRBV12-5 and TRBJ2-3; no reliable D call. Per the germline V gene, CDR1 is LGHNT and CDR2 is FRNRAP. Deletions cut 3 bases from V and 6 bases from J, with 4 bases between. This CDR3 contains 11 residues. CDR3 coding DNA: TGTGCTAGTGGTTTTGGCGATACGCAGTATTTT. Translating it yields CASGFGDTQYF.

CDR3 sequence reads: CASSMRRVDQPQHF. CDR3 sequence (DNA): TGTGCCAGTAGTATGCGCAGGGTAGATCAGCCCCAGCATTTT. The rearrangement joins TRBV19 to TRBJ1-5; the D gene is possibly TRBD1 (5 bases). This CDR3 is built from 14 residues. Germline V gene sequence: CDR1 LNHDA, CDR2 SQIVND (reference sequence). Trimming cost V 3 bases and J 5 bases, with 11 bases left between them.

This clonotype was counted a few times. This chain connects TRBV27 to TRBJ2-5; 10 nucleotides match TRBD1. Germline CDR1 is MNHEY and CDR2 is SMNVEV (reference sequence). The V segment lost 3 bases and the J segment 5 bases; nucleotides outside the gene matches: 6. There are 15 residues in the CDR3. CDR3 DNA: TGTGCCAGCAGTTTCGGGACAGGGGTGTTGGAGACCCAGTACTTC. Its translation is CASSFGTGVLETQYF.

This sequence joins TRBV5-1 and TRBJ2-5; D gene uncertain. The CDR3 is 13 residues long. Germline V gives CDR1 SGHRS, CDR2 YFSETQ. The V end was cut by 4 bases, the J end by 4 bases, with 11 bases between. This chain's CDR3 is CASSHPPGETQYF. For the CDR3, the DNA is TGCGCCAGCAGCCACCCACCGGGAGAGACCCAGTACTTC.

This clonotype has just a few counts. V gene TRBV19 combines with J gene TRBJ2-1; D not certain. The CDR3 is 15 amino acids. Trimming took 3 bases from V and 0 from J, leaving 9 bases between them. The germline V gene encodes CDR1 LNHDA and CDR2 SQIVND (reference sequence). The CDR3 DNA sequence: TGTGCCAGTAGTATGGCGGCAATCTCCTACAATGAGCAGTTCTTC. It is translated as CASSMAAISYNEQFF. Drawing the rest from reference TRBV19 and TRBJ2-1, the complete variable domain is DGGITQSPKYLFRKEGQNVTLSCEQNLNHDAMYWYRQDPGQGLRLIYYSQIVNDFQKGDIAEGYSVSREKKESFPLTVTSAQKNPTAFYLCASSMAAISYNEQFFGPGTRLTVL.

In its sample, this clonotype was seen many times. J is TRBJ2-2 and V is TRBV28; tentative D call: TRBD2 (5 bases). The V gene lost 7 bases and the J gene lost 4 bases, with 7 bases spanning the gap. Looked up from germline, CDR1 is MDHEN and CDR2 is SYDVKM. The CDR3 totals 12 residues. The chain's CDR3 is CASTGGTGELFF. CDR3 nucleotides: TGTGCCAGCACAGGAGGCACCGGGGAGCTGTTTTTT.

This chain uses TRBV19 with TRBJ1-6; 7 nucleotides align to TRBD1. V shed 5 bases, J shed 5 bases, and the junction held 6 bases outside the gene matches. The CDR3 contains 15 residues. The germline gives CDR1 LNHDA, CDR2 SQIVND (reference sequence). CDR3 sequence: CASSPTGEHNSPLHF. In DNA form, the CDR3 reads TGTGCCAGTAGTCCAACAGGGGAGCATAATTCACCCCTCCACTTT. The whole variable domain, filled in from reference TRBV19 and TRBJ1-6, reads DGGITQSPKYLFRKEGQNVTLSCEQNLNHDAMYWYRQDPGQGLRLIYYSQIVNDFQKGDIAEGYSVSREKKESFPLTVTSAQKNPTAFYLCASSPTGEHNSPLHFGNGTRLTVT.

This clonotype was found many times. The rearrangement joins TRBV27 to TRBJ2-7; 8 bases fit TRBD1. In germline, CDR1 is MNHEY, CDR2 SMNVEV (reference sequence). Trimming removed 7 bases from V and 3 bases from J; junction bases left unmatched: 14. This CDR3 spans 16 amino acids. As DNA, the CDR3 is TGTGCCAGCACCAGAGGGGCCGGACAGGGAGTCTACGAGCAGTACTTC. Amino acids: CASTRGAGQGVYEQYF.

Ten or more counts support this clonotype. The chain recombines TRBV7-3 with TRBJ2-3; 14 bases are shared with TRBD2. Germline trimming cut 5 bases from V and 9 bases from J; bases unmatched to any gene: 7. The CDR3 sequence is 15 residues long. The germline gives CDR1 SGHTA, CDR2 FQGTGA. CDR3 residues: CASSRTSGRMGTQYF. Here the CDR3 DNA reads TGTGCCAGCAGCCGGACTAGCGGGAGGATGGGGACGCAGTATTTT.